The clone carrying this T cell receptor (beta chain) was seen only a few times. No antigen is known for it. V trimming: 0 bases; J trimming: 7 bases; junction bases outside the gene matches: 8. There are 17 residues in the CDR3. Germline CDR1 and CDR2: SGDLS and YYNGEE. This entry belongs to a study of cytomegalovirus exposure and HLA in healthy donors. Study information: There were about 85 million unique TCRs (from HLA-typed donors) in an early data release.

Whole-study findings and limits: In a later analysis, V- and J-gene trimming of beta chains associated with a DCLRE1C missense variant, replicated independently. In a later analysis, TCR association rates varied by HLA locus: DRB1 most, HLA-C fewest.

Primers for the PCR totalled 60 Vbeta and 13 Jbeta. TCRdb's copy holds only in-frame clones and misses some; the assay was immunoSEQ multiplex PCR. In the table there are some 150,000 clones, 60% to 80% of which are singletons. The chain recombines TRBV9 with TRBJ2-2, with TRBD2 identical over 11 bases. The origin of this receptor is a man aged 35-49 years in good health and CMV-seronegative. Specimen: PBMCs. CDR3 loop: CASSVAYLAGGDGELFF. The CDR3 DNA is TGTGCCAGCAGCGTAGCATACCTAGCGGGAGGTGACGGGGAGCTGTTTTTT.